This T cell receptor beta chain was observed in a study of brain T cells in children with intractable seizures. The junction had 9 bases not matched to a gene; V was cut back by 7 bases and J by 1 base. The CDR3 consists of 15 residues. CDR1 and CDR2 (germline): MNHEY, SVGAGI. Using immunoSEQ multiplex PCR, the repertoire was profiled, and TCRdb retains in-frame clones only, with some absent. This table holds 340,000 or so clones, 93% found once. Specified time point: blood from clinic visit 5 months post-surgery; TSC patient then seizure free. Surgery cases with the highest brain T cell transcript signatures were chosen for sequencing.

This specimen was peripheral blood, taken roughly 5 months after surgery. V gene TRBV6-5 combines with J gene TRBJ2-7; 8 positions agree with TRBD2. The source of this sequence is a boy under three years old with tuberous sclerosis and intractable seizures. The CDR3 DNA reads TGTGCCAGCATTCTCGGGGTAGCGGGGTCCTACGAGCAGTACTTC. Its protein product is CASILGVAGSYEQYF.